The 7 T cell receptor beta chains below come from one sample, sequenced in a study of blood T cell repertoires in COVID-19. The method was immunoSEQ multiplex PCR; TCRdb's version includes in-frame clones alone and lacks a portion of them. The sample shows a few hundred thousand clones, roughly 90% of them seen only once. The source material was PBMCs or T cells enriched from blood (not recorded which). All receptors come from a man younger than 45 who had been exposed to COVID-19.

This clone was detected once. Other nucleotide sequences in the sample specify the same CDR3. The chain employs TRBV12-3 or TRBV12-4 and TRBJ1-1; D uncertain. V was cut by 3 bases and J by 3 bases, with 8 bases left in between. There are 13 residues in the CDR3. CDR3 amino acids: CASSLVQDTEAFF. DNA for the CDR3: TGTGCCAGCAGTTTGGTGCAGGACACTGAAGCTTTCTTT.

The gene calls are TRBV6-5 and TRBJ2-5; D is perhaps TRBD2 (6 bases). Germline loops: CDR1 MNHEY, CDR2 SVGAGI. The V gene lost 6 bases and the J gene lost 4 bases, with 12 bases spanning the gap. The CDR3 covers 13 residues. The CDR3: CASRKLAGETQYF. CDR3 coding DNA: TGTGCCAGCAGGAAACTAGCCGGAGAGACCCAGTACTTC.

The chain couples TRBV11-2 to TRBJ2-7, with 7 bases aligning to TRBD1. The CDR3 runs 13 residues. J was trimmed by 5 bases and V by 5 bases; bases with no gene match: 6. Germline V gene data show CDR1 as SGHAT and CDR2 as FQNNGV. Here the CDR3 DNA reads TGTGCCAGCAGCCCCCCCACAGGGGACGAGCAGTACTTC. The encoded protein is CASSPPTGDEQYF.

This sequence joins TRBV30 and TRBJ2-7, with 10 bases fitting TRBD1. CDR3 length: 13 residues. CDR1 and CDR2 from the germline V gene are GTSNPN and SVGIG (reference sequence). V lost 1 base, J lost 6 bases, and 3 bases stayed unmatched. The CDR3 reads CAWSDGTGVEQYF. Written as DNA, the CDR3 is TGTGCCTGGAGTGACGGGACAGGGGTCGAGCAGTACTTC.

This clone was seen just once. The chain joins TRBV10-3 to TRBJ1-1; D unclear. CDR1 ENHRY and CDR2 SYGVKD come from the germline V gene. V was trimmed by 0 bases and J by 2 bases, leaving 7 bases between them. The CDR3 covers 14 residues. CDR3 residues: CAISESGPNTEAFF. The DNA of the CDR3 is TGTGCCATCAGTGAGTCGGGCCCCAACACTGAAGCTTTCTTT.

A single count supports this clone. The chain carries TRBV6-5 and TRBJ1-1, with D perhaps TRBD1 (6 bases). This CDR3 is 14 amino acids long. Germline V lookup: CDR1 MNHEY, CDR2 SVGAGI. V lost 6 bases and J lost 5, with 16 bases in between. The CDR3 region is CASRIYRESTEAFF. The CDR3 DNA is TGTGCCAGCAGGATTTACAGGGAAAGTACTGAAGCTTTCTTT.

V gene TRBV5-4 combines with J gene TRBJ2-5; D gene uncertain. CDR3 size: 13 residues. V lost 0 bases, J lost 5 bases, and 8 bases lay in between. The germline V gene has CDR1 SGHNT and CDR2 YYREEE (reference sequence). This chain's CDR3 is CASSLGLEETQYF. CDR3 nucleotide sequence: TGTGCCAGCAGCTTGGGACTGGAGGAGACCCAGTACTTC.